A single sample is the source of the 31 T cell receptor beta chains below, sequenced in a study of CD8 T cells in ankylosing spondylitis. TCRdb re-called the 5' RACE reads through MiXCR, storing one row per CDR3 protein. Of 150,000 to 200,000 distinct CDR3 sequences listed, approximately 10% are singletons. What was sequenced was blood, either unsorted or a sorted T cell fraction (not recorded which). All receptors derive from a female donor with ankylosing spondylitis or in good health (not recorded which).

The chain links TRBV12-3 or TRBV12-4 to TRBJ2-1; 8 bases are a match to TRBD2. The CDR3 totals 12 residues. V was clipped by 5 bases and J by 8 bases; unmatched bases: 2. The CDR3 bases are TGTGCCAGCAGTACGACTAGCGATGAGCAGTTCTTC. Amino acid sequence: CASSTTSDEQFF.

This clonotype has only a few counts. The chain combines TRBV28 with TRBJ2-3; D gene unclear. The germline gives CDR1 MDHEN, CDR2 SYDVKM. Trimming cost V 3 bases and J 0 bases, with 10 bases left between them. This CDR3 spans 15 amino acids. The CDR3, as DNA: TGTGCCAGCAGTTTTGCGAAAACTAGCACAGATACGCAGTATTTT. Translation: CASSFAKTSTDTQYF.

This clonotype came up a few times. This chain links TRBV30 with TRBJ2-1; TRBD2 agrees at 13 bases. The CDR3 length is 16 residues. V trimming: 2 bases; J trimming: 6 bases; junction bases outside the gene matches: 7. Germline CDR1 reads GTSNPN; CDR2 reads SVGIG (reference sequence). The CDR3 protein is CAWSWWTSGSSNEQFF. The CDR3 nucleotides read TGTGCCTGGAGTTGGTGGACTAGCGGGAGTAGCAATGAGCAGTTCTTC.

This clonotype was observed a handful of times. Written as DNA, the CDR3 is TGCAGTGCTAGAGCGGGGTGGGCCAATGAGCAGTTCTTC. Protein product: CSARAGWANEQFF. V is TRBV20-1 and J is TRBJ2-1; weak D call: TRBD2 (5 bases). V lost 1 base to trimming and J lost 6 bases, with 10 bases between them. The CDR3 has 13 amino acids. Germline loops: CDR1 DFQATT, CDR2 SNEGSKA (reference sequence).

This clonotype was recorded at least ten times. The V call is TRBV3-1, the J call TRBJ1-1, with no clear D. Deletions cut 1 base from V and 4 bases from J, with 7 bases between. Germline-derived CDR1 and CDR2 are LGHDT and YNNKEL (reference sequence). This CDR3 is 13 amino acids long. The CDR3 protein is CASSQAWSTEAFF. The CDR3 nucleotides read TGTGCCAGCAGCCAAGCATGGAGCACTGAAGCTTTCTTT.

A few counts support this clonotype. DNA for the CDR3: TGTGCCAGCAGCCATCGAAACCTACTTTATTCAACTAATGAAAAACTGTTTTTT. It yields the protein CASSHRNLLYSTNEKLFF. V gene TRBV3-1 combines with J gene TRBJ1-4; D unresolved. Trimming pared 3 bases from V and 0 bases from J, leaving 17 bases between. Per germline, CDR1 LGHDT and CDR2 YNNKEL (reference sequence). The CDR3 is made up of 18 amino acids.

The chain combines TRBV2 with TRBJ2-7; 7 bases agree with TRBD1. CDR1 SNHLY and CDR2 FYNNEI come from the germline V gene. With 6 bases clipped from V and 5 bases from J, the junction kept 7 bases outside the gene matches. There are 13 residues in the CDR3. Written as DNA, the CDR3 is TGTGCCAGCAGAGGGGGCTTTAAGGACGAGCAGTACTTC. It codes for CASRGGFKDEQYF.

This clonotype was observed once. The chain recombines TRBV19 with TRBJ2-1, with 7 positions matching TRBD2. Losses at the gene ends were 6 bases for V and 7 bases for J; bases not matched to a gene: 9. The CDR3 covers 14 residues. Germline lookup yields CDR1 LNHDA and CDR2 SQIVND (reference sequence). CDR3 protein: CASSPIGGSNEQFF. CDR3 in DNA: TGTGCCAGTAGCCCTATCGGCGGGAGTAATGAGCAGTTCTTC.

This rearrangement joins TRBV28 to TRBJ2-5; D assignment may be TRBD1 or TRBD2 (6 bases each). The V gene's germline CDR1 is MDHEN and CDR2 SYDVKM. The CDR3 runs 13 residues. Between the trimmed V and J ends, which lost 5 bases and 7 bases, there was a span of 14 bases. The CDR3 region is CASSGGRGGTQYF. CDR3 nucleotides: TGTGCCAGCAGTGGGGGCAGGGGAGGGACCCAGTACTTC.

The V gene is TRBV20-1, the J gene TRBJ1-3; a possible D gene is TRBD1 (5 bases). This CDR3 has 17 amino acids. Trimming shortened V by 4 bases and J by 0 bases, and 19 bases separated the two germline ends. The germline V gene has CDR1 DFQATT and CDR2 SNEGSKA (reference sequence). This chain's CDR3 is CSAILRGGTISGNTIYF. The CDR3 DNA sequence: TGCAGTGCTATCTTACGTGGGGGGACCATCTCTGGAAACACCATATATTTT.

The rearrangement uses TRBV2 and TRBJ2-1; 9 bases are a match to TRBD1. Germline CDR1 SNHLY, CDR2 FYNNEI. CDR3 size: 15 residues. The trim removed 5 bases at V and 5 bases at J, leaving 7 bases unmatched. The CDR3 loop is CASSQGTGWDNEQFF. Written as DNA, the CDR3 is TGTGCCAGCAGTCAAGGGACAGGGTGGGACAATGAGCAGTTCTTC.

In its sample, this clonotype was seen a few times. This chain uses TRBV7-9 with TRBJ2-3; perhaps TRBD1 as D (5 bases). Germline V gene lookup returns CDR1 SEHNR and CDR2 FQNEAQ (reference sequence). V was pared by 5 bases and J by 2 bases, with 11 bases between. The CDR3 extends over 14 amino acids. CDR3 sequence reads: CASSQDIHTDTQYF. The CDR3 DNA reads TGTGCCAGCAGCCAGGACATCCACACAGATACGCAGTATTTT.

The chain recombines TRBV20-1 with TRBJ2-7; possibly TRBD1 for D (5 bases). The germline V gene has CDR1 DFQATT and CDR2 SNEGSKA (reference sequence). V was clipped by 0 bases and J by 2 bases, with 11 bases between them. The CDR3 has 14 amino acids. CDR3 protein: CSARDVAGTYEQYF. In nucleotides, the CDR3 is TGCAGTGCTAGAGATGTGGCAGGGACCTACGAGCAGTACTTC.

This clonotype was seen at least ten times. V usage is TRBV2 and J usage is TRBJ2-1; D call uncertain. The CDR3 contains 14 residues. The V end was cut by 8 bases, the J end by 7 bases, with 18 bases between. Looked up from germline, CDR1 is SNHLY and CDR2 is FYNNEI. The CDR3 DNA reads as TGTGCCAGCTACGCCCCCTTAGGGAATAATGAGCAGTTCTTC. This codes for CASYAPLGNNEQFF.

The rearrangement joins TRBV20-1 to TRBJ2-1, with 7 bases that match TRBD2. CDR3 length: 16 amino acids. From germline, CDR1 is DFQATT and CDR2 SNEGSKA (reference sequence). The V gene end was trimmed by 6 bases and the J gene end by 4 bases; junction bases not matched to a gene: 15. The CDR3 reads CSARGASGGNYNEQFF. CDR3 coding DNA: TGCAGTGCCCGAGGGGCTAGCGGAGGGAATTACAATGAGCAGTTCTTC.

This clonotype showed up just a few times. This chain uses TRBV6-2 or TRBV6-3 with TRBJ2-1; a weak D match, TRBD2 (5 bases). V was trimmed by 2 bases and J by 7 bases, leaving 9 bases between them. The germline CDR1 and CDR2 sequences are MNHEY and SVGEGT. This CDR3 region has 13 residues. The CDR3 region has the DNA TGTGCCAGCAGTTACGGGGAGAGGAATGAGCAGTTCTTC. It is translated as CASSYGERNEQFF.

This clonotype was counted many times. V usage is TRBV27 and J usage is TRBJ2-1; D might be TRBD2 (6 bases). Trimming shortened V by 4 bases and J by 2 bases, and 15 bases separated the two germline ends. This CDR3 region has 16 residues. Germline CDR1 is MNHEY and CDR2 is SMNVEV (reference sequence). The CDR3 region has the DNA TGTGCCAGCAGTTCGGGGGTGGGTTCCACCTACAATGAGCAGTTCTTC. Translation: CASSSGVGSTYNEQFF.

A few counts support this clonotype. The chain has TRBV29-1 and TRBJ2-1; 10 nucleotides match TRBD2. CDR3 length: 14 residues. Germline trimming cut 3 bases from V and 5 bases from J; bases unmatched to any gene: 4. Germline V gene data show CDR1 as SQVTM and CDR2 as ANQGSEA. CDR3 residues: CSVEGLAINNEQFF. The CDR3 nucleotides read TGCAGCGTTGAGGGACTAGCGATTAACAATGAGCAGTTCTTC.

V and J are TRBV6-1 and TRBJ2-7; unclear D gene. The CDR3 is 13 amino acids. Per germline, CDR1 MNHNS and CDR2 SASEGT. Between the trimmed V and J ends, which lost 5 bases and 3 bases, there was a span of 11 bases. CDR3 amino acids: CASSPREDYEQYF. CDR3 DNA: TGTGCCAGCAGTCCACGTGAAGACTACGAGCAGTACTTC.

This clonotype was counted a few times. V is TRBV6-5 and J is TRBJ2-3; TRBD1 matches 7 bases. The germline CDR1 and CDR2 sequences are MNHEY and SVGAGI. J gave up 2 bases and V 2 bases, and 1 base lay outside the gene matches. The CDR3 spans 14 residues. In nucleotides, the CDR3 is TGTGCCAGCAGTTACAAGGGGGCCACAGATACGCAGTATTTT. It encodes CASSYKGATDTQYF.

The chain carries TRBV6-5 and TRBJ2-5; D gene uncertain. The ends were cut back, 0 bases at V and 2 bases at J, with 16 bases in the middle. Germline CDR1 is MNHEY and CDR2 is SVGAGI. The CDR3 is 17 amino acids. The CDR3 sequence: CASSYSNSLRFQETQYF. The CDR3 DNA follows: TGTGCCAGCAGTTACTCGAATTCTCTCAGATTTCAAGAGACCCAGTACTTC.

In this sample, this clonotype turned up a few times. DNA for the CDR3: TGTGCCAGCAGTCCCGACAGCTCTCTAAGGGTGTACGAGCAGTACTTC. Translated, it gives CASSPDSSLRVYEQYF. The chain combines TRBV6-1 with TRBJ2-7, with D possibly TRBD1 on 5 matching bases. The CDR3 covers 16 residues. CDR1 and CDR2 (germline): MNHNS, SASEGT. V was cut by 5 bases and J by 4 bases, with 21 bases left in between.

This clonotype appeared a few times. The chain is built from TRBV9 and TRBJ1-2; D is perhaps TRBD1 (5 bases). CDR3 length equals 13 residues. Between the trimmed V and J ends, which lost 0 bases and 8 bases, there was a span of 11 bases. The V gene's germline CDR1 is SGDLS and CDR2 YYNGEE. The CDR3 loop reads CASSVAETAGYTF. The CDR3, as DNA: TGTGCCAGCAGCGTAGCCGAGACAGCAGGCTACACCTTC.

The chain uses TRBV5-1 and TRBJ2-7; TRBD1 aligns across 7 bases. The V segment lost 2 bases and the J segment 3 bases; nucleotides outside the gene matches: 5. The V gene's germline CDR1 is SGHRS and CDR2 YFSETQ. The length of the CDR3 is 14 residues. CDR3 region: CASSFVTGYYEQYF. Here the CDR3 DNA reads TGCGCCAGCAGCTTCGTGACAGGGTACTACGAGCAGTACTTC.

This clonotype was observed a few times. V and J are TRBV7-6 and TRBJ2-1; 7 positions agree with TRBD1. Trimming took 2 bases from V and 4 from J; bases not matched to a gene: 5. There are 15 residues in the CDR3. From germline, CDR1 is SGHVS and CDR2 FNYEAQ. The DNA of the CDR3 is TGTGCCAGCAGCTTACAAGGGGGCTTTTACAATGAGCAGTTCTTC. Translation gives CASSLQGGFYNEQFF.

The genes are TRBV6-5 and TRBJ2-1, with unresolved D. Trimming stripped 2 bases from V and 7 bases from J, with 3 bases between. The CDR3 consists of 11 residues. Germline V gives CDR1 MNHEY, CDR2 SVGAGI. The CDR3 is CASSYENEQFF. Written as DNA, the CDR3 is TGTGCCAGCAGTTACGAAAATGAGCAGTTCTTC.

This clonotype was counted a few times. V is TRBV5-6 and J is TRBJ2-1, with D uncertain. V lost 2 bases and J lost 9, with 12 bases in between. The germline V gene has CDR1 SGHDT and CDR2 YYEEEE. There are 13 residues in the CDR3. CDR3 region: CASSLGRQAEQFF. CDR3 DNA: TGTGCCAGCAGCTTAGGCAGGCAGGCTGAGCAGTTCTTC.

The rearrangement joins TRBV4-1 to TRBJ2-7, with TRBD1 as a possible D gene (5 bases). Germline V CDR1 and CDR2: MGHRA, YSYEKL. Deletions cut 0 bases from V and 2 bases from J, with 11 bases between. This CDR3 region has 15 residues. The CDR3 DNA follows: TGCGCCAGCAGCCAAGAAGGGGTGGAGACCTACGAGCAGTACTTC. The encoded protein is CASSQEGVETYEQYF.

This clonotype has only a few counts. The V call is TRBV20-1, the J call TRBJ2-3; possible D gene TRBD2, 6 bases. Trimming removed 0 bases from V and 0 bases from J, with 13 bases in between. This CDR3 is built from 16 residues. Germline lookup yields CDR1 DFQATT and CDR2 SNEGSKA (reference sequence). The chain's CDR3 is CSARDRRGTSTDTQYF. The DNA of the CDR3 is TGCAGTGCTAGAGATCGGCGGGGAACTAGCACAGATACGCAGTATTTT.

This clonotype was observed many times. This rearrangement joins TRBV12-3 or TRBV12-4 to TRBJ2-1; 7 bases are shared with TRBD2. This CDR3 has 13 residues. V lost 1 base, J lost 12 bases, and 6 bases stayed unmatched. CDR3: CASSLGPGGGQFF. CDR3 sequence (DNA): TGTGCCAGCAGTTTAGGGCCTGGGGGGGGGCAGTTCTTC.

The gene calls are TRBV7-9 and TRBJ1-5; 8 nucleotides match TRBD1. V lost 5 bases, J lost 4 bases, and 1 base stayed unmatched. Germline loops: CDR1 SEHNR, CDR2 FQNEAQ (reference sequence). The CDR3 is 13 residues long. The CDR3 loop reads CASSRQGNQPQHF. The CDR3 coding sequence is TGTGCCAGCAGCCGACAGGGGAATCAGCCCCAGCATTTT. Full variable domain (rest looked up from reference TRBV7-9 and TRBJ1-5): DTGVSQNPRHKITKRGQNVTFRCDPISEHNRLYWYRQTLGQGPEFLTYFQNEAQLEKSRLLSDRFSAERPKGSFSTLEIQRTEQGDSAMYLCASSRQGNQPQHFGDGTRLSIL.